The 23 T cell receptor beta chains below come from one sample, sequenced in a study of Tregs in tolerant kidney transplant recipients. The antigens of these receptors remain unknown. TCRdb's table, derived via immunoSEQ multiplex PCR, lists solely in-frame clones and lacks some. The data hold just over 30,000 clones, with under 90% observed a single time. The sample taken for sequencing was Tregs from blood cultured with allogeneic cells. The receptor set was obtained from a human donor in good health.

The chain uses TRBV19 and TRBJ1-2, with TRBD1 identical over 8 bases. The trim removed 7 bases at V and 7 bases at J, leaving 8 bases unmatched. Germline V gene data show CDR1 as LNHDA and CDR2 as SQIVND (reference sequence). This CDR3 comprises 13 residues. CDR3 sequence (DNA): TGTGCCAGTACCAGAGGACAGGGTGGTGGCTACACCTTC. This gives the protein CASTRGQGGGYTF.

The chain links TRBV21-1 to TRBJ2-1; the DNA was not used to check the table's D call, TRBD2. TRBV21-1 is a recognized pseudogene. The CDR3 covers 17 residues. The CDR3 nucleotides are TGTGCCAGCAGCAAAAGTGCGACTAGCGGGAGGGCATATGAGCAGTTCTTC. Translation gives CASSKSATSGRAYEQFF.

This rearrangement joins TRBV11-2 to TRBJ2-1, with 7 bases lining up with TRBD2. Losses at the gene ends were 6 bases for V and 9 bases for J; bases not matched to a gene: 14. Germline V gene lookup returns CDR1 SGHAT and CDR2 FQNNGV. This CDR3 is built from 15 residues. CDR3 DNA: TGTGCCAGCAGGCCATTAGGCGGGAGTTTCGGTGAGCAGTTCTTC. This codes for CASRPLGGSFGEQFF.

The chain combines TRBV28 with TRBJ1-4; D is perhaps TRBD1 (5 bases). V lost 1 base and J lost 7, with 13 bases in between. Germline CDR1 MDHEN, CDR2 SYDVKM. The CDR3 spans 15 residues. The CDR3 reads CASSLYWGGGEKLFF. CDR3 bases: TGTGCCAGCAGTTTATACTGGGGCGGTGGTGAAAAACTGTTTTTT.

The CDR3 region has the DNA TGTGCCAGCAGTAATGGACCTACGAACACTGAAGCTTTCTTT. It specifies CASSNGPTNTEAFF. This chain uses TRBV5-6 with TRBJ1-1; D gene uncertain. Germline CDR1 reads SGHDT; CDR2 reads YYEEEE. This CDR3 spans 14 amino acids. V lost 5 bases to trimming and J lost 1 base, with 12 bases between them.

This clone was seen a handful of times. The chain employs TRBV21-1 and TRBJ2-5; TRBD2, the D gene given by the table, was not confirmed from the DNA. TRBV21-1 constitutes a pseudogene. There are 11 residues in the CDR3. The chain's CDR3 is CANGPSETQYF. The CDR3 nucleotides read TGTGCCAACGGTCCCTCGGAGACCCAGTACTTC.

This sequence joins TRBV6-5 and TRBJ2-2; D not certain. The CDR3 spans 14 residues. With 5 bases removed from V and 0 bases from J, the gap between germline ends came to 7 bases. Germline values: CDR1 MNHEY, CDR2 SVGAGI. The CDR3 protein is CASSDPPNTGELFF. CDR3 nucleotide sequence: TGTGCCAGCAGTGACCCCCCGAACACCGGGGAGCTGTTTTTT.

The chain combines TRBV27 with TRBJ2-2; unclear D gene. The CDR3 sequence is 13 residues long. V dropped 8 bases and J dropped 3 bases, with 10 bases sitting between them. CDR1 and CDR2 from the germline V gene are MNHEY and SMNVEV (reference sequence). The CDR3, as DNA: TGTGCCAGCTGTACGGTACACACCGGGGAGCTGTTTTTT. This translates into CASCTVHTGELFF.

The V call is TRBV7-2, the J call TRBJ1-2, with 7 bases matching TRBD1. V dropped 0 bases and J dropped 2; count of bases not matched to a gene: 0. The germline CDR1 and CDR2 sequences are SGHTA and FQGNSA. The CDR3 covers 14 residues. The CDR3 is CASSLAGQNYGYTF. The CDR3 bases are TGTGCCAGCAGCTTAGCGGGACAGAACTATGGCTACACCTTC. The full variable domain, its missing parts supplied by reference TRBV7-2 and TRBJ1-2, is GAGVSQSPSNKVTEKGKDVELRCDPISGHTALYWYRQSLGQGLEFLIYFQGNSAPDKSGLPSDRFSAERTGGSVSTLTIQRTQQEDSAVYLCASSLAGQNYGYTFGSGTRLTVV.

The V call is TRBV30, the J call TRBJ1-4, with D uncertain. The CDR3 totals 13 residues. Germline CDR1 GTSNPN, CDR2 SVGIG (reference sequence). V was cut by 2 bases and J by 2 bases, with 6 bases left in between. In nucleotides, the CDR3 is TGTGCCTGGAGTCGCCGTACTAATGAAAAACTGTTTTTT. The encoded protein is CAWSRRTNEKLFF.

The chain links TRBV5-5 to TRBJ2-7; D is ambiguous. CDR1 SGHKS and CDR2 YYEKEE come from the germline V gene (reference sequence). V was shortened by 0 bases and J by 4 bases, with 14 bases between the two germline ends. The CDR3 runs to 15 residues. The CDR3 sequence is CASSLGQPMEYEQYF. The CDR3 DNA is TGTGCCAGCAGCTTGGGCCAACCTATGGAGTACGAGCAGTACTTC.

This chain connects TRBV6-1 to TRBJ2-1, with no clear D. Germline CDR1 reads MNHNS; CDR2 reads SASEGT. The V end lost 2 bases, the J end lost 3 bases, and 2 bases lay between the germline ends. The CDR3 runs 12 residues. The CDR3 sequence: CASSEHYNEQFF. The CDR3, as DNA: TGTGCCAGCAGTGAACACTACAATGAGCAGTTCTTC.

This clone was counted only a few times. The chain is built from TRBV7-3 and TRBJ2-5; D remains ambiguous. The V and J ends lost 2 bases and 8 bases respectively, with 15 bases between them. CDR1 is SGHTA and CDR2 is FQGTGA in the germline V gene. This CDR3 contains 14 residues. CDR3 sequence: CASSLDGGTATQYF. DNA of the CDR3: TGTGCCAGCAGCTTAGACGGCGGTACCGCTACCCAGTACTTC.

The CDR3 sequence: CASTRWGGSYEQYF. CDR3 coding DNA: TGTGCCTCCACCCGTTGGGGGGGGTCCTACGAGCAGTACTTC. The J gene is TRBJ2-7, the V gene TRBV30, with 7 bases fitting TRBD2. With 7 bases clipped from V and 1 base from J, the junction kept 10 bases outside the gene matches. Germline V gives CDR1 GTSNPN, CDR2 SVGIG (reference sequence). This CDR3 is 14 amino acids long.

The CDR3 loop is CASSLLGGQFF. The CDR3 region has the DNA TGTGCCAGCAGCCTCTTGGGGGGGCAGTTCTTC. The gene calls are TRBV7-2 and TRBJ2-1; the D gene is possibly TRBD2 (6 bases). V lost 5 bases and J lost 12, with 11 bases in between. CDR3 length: 11 residues. The germline CDR1 and CDR2 sequences are SGHTA and FQGNSA.

This clone came up once. The chain is built from TRBV9 and TRBJ2-7; weak D call: TRBD1 (6 bases). Trimming took 4 bases from V and 0 from J, leaving 14 bases between them. The CDR3 contains 15 residues. Germline CDR1 reads SGDLS; CDR2 reads YYNGEE. CDR3 nucleotide sequence: TGTGCCAGCAGCCCTCTGGGACACTCCTCCTACGAGCAGTACTTC. Translating it yields CASSPLGHSSYEQYF. The full variable domain, in which reference TRBV9 and TRBJ2-7 provide the parts outside the CDR3, is DSGVTQTPKHLITATGQRVTLRCSPRSGDLSVYWYQQSLDQGLQFLIQYYNGEERAKGNILERFSAQQFPDLHSELNLSSLELGDSALYFCASSPLGHSSYEQYFGPGTRLTVT.

The chain joins TRBV4-3 to TRBJ1-3; D is undetermined. Per the germline V gene, CDR1 is LGHNA and CDR2 is YSLEER. V was pared by 4 bases and J by 4 bases, with 8 bases between. The CDR3 sequence is 13 residues long. The CDR3 is CASSRTDGNTIYF. The CDR3 bases are TGCGCCAGCAGCCGCACAGACGGAAACACCATATATTTT.

This clone was seen only a few times. Other DNA sequences from this sample encode an identical CDR3 as well. The chain uses TRBV29-1 and TRBJ1-1; D uncertain. The V and J ends lost 4 bases and 1 base respectively, with 7 bases between them. The CDR3 totals 12 residues. Germline lookup yields CDR1 SQVTM and CDR2 ANQGSEA. This CDR3 is CSVVGSNTEAFF. For the CDR3, the DNA is TGCAGCGTTGTGGGTTCGAACACTGAAGCTTTCTTT.

The J gene is TRBJ2-2, the V gene TRBV9; D is perhaps TRBD1 (6 bases). Trimming removed 0 bases at V and 4 bases at J, with 13 bases between. The germline V gene has CDR1 SGDLS and CDR2 YYNGEE. This CDR3 is 16 amino acids long. This CDR3 reads CASSVGEGVRTGELFF. CDR3 in DNA: TGTGCCAGCAGCGTAGGAGAGGGGGTCCGCACCGGGGAGCTGTTTTTT. Combining the CDR3 with reference TRBV9 and TRBJ2-2 gives the whole variable domain DSGVTQTPKHLITATGQRVTLRCSPRSGDLSVYWYQQSLDQGLQFLIQYYNGEERAKGNILERFSAQQFPDLHSELNLSSLELGDSALYFCASSVGEGVRTGELFFGEGSRLTVL.

The chain carries TRBV9 and TRBJ2-3, with D hard to call. The CDR3 is made up of 13 amino acids. Trimming stripped 5 bases from V and 4 bases from J, with 11 bases between. Germline V CDR1 and CDR2: SGDLS, YYNGEE. In DNA, the CDR3 is TGTGCCAGCAGTCGACAAAGGCCAGATACGCAGTATTTT. This encodes CASSRQRPDTQYF.

The V gene is TRBV25-1, the J gene TRBJ1-1; D gene unclear. Germline V gives CDR1 MGHDK, CDR2 SYGVNS. The CDR3 is 15 residues long. Trimming stripped 5 bases from V and 3 bases from J, with 16 bases between. CDR3 nucleotide sequence: TGTGCCAGCAGTCGGTCGAACCGGGAGTACACTGAAGCTTTCTTT. It is translated as CASSRSNREYTEAFF.

DNA of the CDR3: TGTGCCAGTAGTGAACGAGAGACCCAGTACTTC. The encoded protein is CASSERETQYF. The chain joins TRBV19 to TRBJ2-5; D gene ambiguous. Trimming pared 5 bases from V and 4 bases from J, leaving 5 bases between. The CDR3 runs to 11 residues. From germline, CDR1 is LNHDA and CDR2 SQIVND (reference sequence). The full variable domain, with the rest looked up from reference TRBV19 and TRBJ2-5, is DGGITQSPKYLFRKEGQNVTLSCEQNLNHDAMYWYRQDPGQGLRLIYYSQIVNDFQKGDIAEGYSVSREKKESFPLTVTSAQKNPTAFYLCASSERETQYFGPGTRLLVL.

The chain combines TRBV4-3 with TRBJ2-7; 8 bases match TRBD1. Trimming removed 4 bases from V and 3 bases from J; junction bases left unmatched: 5. This CDR3 is built from 14 residues. From germline, CDR1 is LGHNA and CDR2 YSLEER. The CDR3, as DNA: TGCGCCAGCAGCCGGGACAGGAGAAACTACGAGCAGTACTTC. Residues: CASSRDRRNYEQYF.